The sample holds many counts of the clone carrying this T cell receptor beta chain. Sorted naive CD8 T cells were those defined as CD8+CD4-CCR7+CD45RA+. TCRdb re-derived calls from the PCR reads in MiXCR, one entry per CDR3 protein. Of around 480,000 distinct CDR3 sequences detected, about a quarter appear once; the ten largest clones hold 0.7% to 0.9%. The junction had 8 bases not matched to a gene; V was cut back by 0 bases and J by 7 bases. The CDR3 extends over 15 amino acids. Per germline, CDR1 DFQATT and CDR2 SNEGSKA (reference sequence). The data are from a study of molecular identifiers for immune sequencing clone quantification.

The chain uses TRBV20-1 and TRBJ1-2; 10 bases align to TRBD1. The sequencing sample was made of naive CD8+ T cells from blood, with Jurkat cell RNA spiked in. Subset: FACS-sorted CD8+CD4-CCR7+CD45RA+ naive T cells. The TCR originated in a human donor in good health. Some libraries in this study had Jurkat cell RNA spiked in. The CDR3 DNA reads TGCAGTGCTAGAGATCAGGGACAGGGGTGGCCTGGCTACACCTTC. Its translation is CSARDQGQGWPGYTF.